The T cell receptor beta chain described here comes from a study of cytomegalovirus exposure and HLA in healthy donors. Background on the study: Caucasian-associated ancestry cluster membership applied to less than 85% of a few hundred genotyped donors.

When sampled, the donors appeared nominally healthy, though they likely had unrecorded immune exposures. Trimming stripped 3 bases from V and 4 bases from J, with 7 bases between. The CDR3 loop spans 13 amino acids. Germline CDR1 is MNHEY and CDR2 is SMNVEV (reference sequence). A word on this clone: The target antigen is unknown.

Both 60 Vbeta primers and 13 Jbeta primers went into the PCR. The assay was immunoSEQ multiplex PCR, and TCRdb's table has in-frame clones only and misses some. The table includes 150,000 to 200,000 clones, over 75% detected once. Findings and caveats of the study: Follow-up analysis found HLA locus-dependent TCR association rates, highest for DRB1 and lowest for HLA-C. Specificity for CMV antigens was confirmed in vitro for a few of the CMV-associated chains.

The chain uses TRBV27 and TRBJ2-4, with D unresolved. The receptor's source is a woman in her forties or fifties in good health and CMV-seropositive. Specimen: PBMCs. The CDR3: CASSFNRKNIQYF. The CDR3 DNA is TGTGCCAGCAGTTTTAACCGGAAAAACATTCAGTACTTC.